The 24 T cell receptor beta chains reported below all come from one sample, sequenced in a study of T cell changes during pregnancy in multiple sclerosis. Sequenced by immunoSEQ multiplex PCR; TCRdb stores in-frame clones only, minus some. Among around 40,000 clones listed, over 85% were seen once. The sample consisted of CD4+ T cells from peripheral blood mononuclear cells, taken before pregnancy. These TCRs come from a female donor with multiple sclerosis, enrolled in a pregnancy study.

This chain uses TRBV5-4 with TRBJ1-5; no clear D. CDR3 length equals 12 residues. The germline CDR1 and CDR2 sequences are SGHNT and YYREEE (reference sequence). V lost 0 bases, J lost 5 bases, and 3 bases lay in between. CDR3 in amino acids: CASSLADQPQHF. In DNA, the CDR3 is TGTGCCAGCAGCTTGGCAGATCAGCCCCAGCATTTT. Together with reference TRBV5-4 and TRBJ1-5, the CDR3 gives the full variable domain: ETGVTQSPTHLIKTRGQQVTLRCSSQSGHNTVSWYQQALGQGPQFIFQYYREEENGRGNFPPRFSGLQFPNYSSELNVNALELDDSALYLCASSLADQPQHFGDGTRLSIL.

The chain uses TRBV28 and TRBJ1-1, with 9 bases that match TRBD1. CDR3 length equals 16 residues. Germline trimming cut 9 bases from V and 0 bases from J; bases unmatched to any gene: 11. Germline V gene lookup returns CDR1 MDHEN and CDR2 SYDVKM. The CDR3 sequence: CASRVGTGLMNTEAFF. CDR3 nucleotides: TGTGCCAGTCGAGTCGGGACAGGGTTAATGAACACTGAAGCTTTCTTT.

This rearrangement joins TRBV5-1 to TRBJ2-2; D is undetermined. The CDR3 runs 15 residues. The V end lost 5 bases, the J end lost 2 bases, and 13 bases lay between the germline ends. Germline V gene lookup returns CDR1 SGHRS and CDR2 YFSETQ. CDR3 in DNA: TGCGCCAGCAGGCCGGCCGGGTTAAACACCGGGGAGCTGTTTTTT. It translates to CASRPAGLNTGELFF.

CDR3 bases: TGTGCCAGCATCTCGGGACAGGGGATCCTCAAGCCCCAGCATTTT. It is translated as CASISGQGILKPQHF. The chain links TRBV6-6 to TRBJ1-5; 10 bases are a match to TRBD1. Germline assignment: CDR1 MNHNY and CDR2 SVGAGI (reference sequence). Trimming cost V 7 bases and J 8 bases; bases outside gene matches: 11. The length of the CDR3 is 15 residues.

This chain connects TRBV4-3 to TRBJ2-3; 8 bases align to TRBD2. J was trimmed by 8 bases and V by 1 base; bases with no gene match: 8. Per germline, CDR1 LGHNA and CDR2 YSLEER. The length of the CDR3 is 15 residues. The CDR3 reads CASSQGGLDGSTQYF. The CDR3, as DNA: TGCGCCAGCAGCCAAGGGGGACTAGATGGGAGTACGCAGTATTTT.

The chain has TRBV6-5 and TRBJ1-6, with no clear D. Germline V CDR1 and CDR2: MNHEY, SVGAGI. V lost 1 base, J lost 10 bases, and 11 bases lay in between. The CDR3 runs 14 residues. The CDR3 DNA reads TGTGCCAGCAGTTACTGGGCAAGGCGCTCACCCCTCCACTTT. Protein sequence: CASSYWARRSPLHF.

This clone has a handful of counts. The chain recombines TRBV7-3 with TRBJ1-2, with a tentative D call TRBD1 (5 bases). Germline V lookup: CDR1 SGHTA, CDR2 FQGTGA. The CDR3 consists of 15 residues. V was cut by 5 bases and J by 4 bases, with 17 bases left in between. This CDR3 reads CASSPSAGGGYGYTF. CDR3 sequence (DNA): TGTGCCAGCAGCCCTAGTGCGGGGGGAGGCTATGGCTACACCTTC.

The chain couples TRBV9 to TRBJ2-1; 9 bases align to TRBD2. This CDR3 is built from 13 residues. CDR1 SGDLS and CDR2 YYNGEE come from the germline V gene. Losses at the gene ends were 4 bases for V and 9 bases for J; bases not matched to a gene: 5. The CDR3: CASSIGTSSEQFF. Here the CDR3 DNA reads TGTGCCAGCAGCATTGGGACTAGCAGTGAGCAGTTCTTC.

The rearrangement links TRBV5-4 to TRBJ1-2; TRBD1 matches at 7 bases. CDR3 size: 14 residues. After removal of 4 bases from V and 8 bases from J, the junction contained 11 bases not matched to a gene. Germline V gene lookup returns CDR1 SGHNT and CDR2 YYREEE (reference sequence). CDR3 sequence reads: CASSPGQHLAGYTF. The CDR3 nucleotides read TGTGCCAGCAGCCCGGGACAGCACTTGGCGGGCTACACCTTC. The full variable domain, rest sourced from reference TRBV5-4 and TRBJ1-2, is ETGVTQSPTHLIKTRGQQVTLRCSSQSGHNTVSWYQQALGQGPQFIFQYYREEENGRGNFPPRFSGLQFPNYSSELNVNALELDDSALYLCASSPGQHLAGYTFGSGTRLTVV.

The chain is built from TRBV2 and TRBJ2-5; 7 nucleotides line up with TRBD2. J gave up 2 bases and V 4 bases, and 4 bases lay outside the gene matches. The CDR3 has 14 residues. The germline gives CDR1 SNHLY, CDR2 FYNNEI. CDR3 residues: CASSARDYQETQYF. In DNA form, the CDR3 reads TGTGCCAGCAGTGCGCGGGACTATCAAGAGACCCAGTACTTC. Variable domain in full (rest from reference TRBV2 and TRBJ2-5): EPEVTQTPSHQVTQMGQEVILRCVPISNHLYFYWYRQILGQKVEFLVSFYNNEISEKSEIFDDQFSVERPDGSNFTLKIRSTKLEDSAMYFCASSARDYQETQYFGPGTRLLVL.

V gene TRBV7-2 combines with J gene TRBJ1-2; the match to TRBD1 covers 7 bases. CDR3 size: 14 residues. The germline gives CDR1 SGHTA, CDR2 FQGNSA. Trimming cost V 1 base and J 8 bases; bases outside gene matches: 7. The CDR3 coding sequence is TGTGCCAGCAGCTTAGGTCAGGGGGTGAGAGGCTACACCTTC. Protein: CASSLGQGVRGYTF.

The CDR3 protein is CAISDSGTEAFF. CDR3 nucleotide sequence: TGTGCCATCAGTGATTCAGGCACTGAAGCTTTCTTT. This rearrangement joins TRBV10-3 to TRBJ1-1; unclear D gene. The CDR3 is 12 residues long. CDR1 is ENHRY and CDR2 is SYGVKD in the germline V gene. The V end lost 3 bases, the J end lost 4 bases, and 6 bases lay between the germline ends.

The CDR3 region is CATSTGAKLFF. For the CDR3, the DNA is TGTGCCACGTCGACAGGGGCAAAACTGTTTTTT. The chain combines TRBV11-2 with TRBJ1-4, with TRBD1 identical over 8 bases. CDR3 length: 11 residues. Trimming cost V 10 bases and J 10 bases; bases outside gene matches: 5. Germline V CDR1 and CDR2: SGHAT, FQNNGV.

This chain links TRBV5-1 with TRBJ1-1; D unclear. This CDR3 is built from 13 residues. The V and J ends lost 5 bases and 5 bases respectively, with 13 bases between them. Looked up from germline, CDR1 is SGHRS and CDR2 is YFSETQ. The CDR3 spells CASRGVVATEAFF. The CDR3, as DNA: TGCGCCAGCAGAGGTGTGGTAGCGACTGAAGCTTTCTTT.

The V and J genes are TRBV11-1 and TRBJ2-4; 9 bases are shared with TRBD2. With V trimmed by 4 bases and J by 3 bases, 7 bases remained unmatched. The CDR3 sequence is 16 residues long. Germline CDR1 SGHAT, CDR2 FQDESV (reference sequence). The DNA for the CDR3 is TGTGCCAGCAGCTCACCTAGCGGGGTTGGCAAAAACATTCAGTACTTC. Translated: CASSSPSGVGKNIQYF.

V and J are TRBV7-9 and TRBJ1-5; possibly TRBD1 for D (5 bases). Looked up from germline, CDR1 is SEHNR and CDR2 is FQNEAQ (reference sequence). The CDR3 is 17 amino acids. Deletions cut 1 base from V and 10 bases from J, with 23 bases between. CDR3 protein: CASSLVRGRTSISPQHF. For the CDR3, the DNA is TGTGCCAGCAGCTTAGTTAGGGGCAGGACGAGCATCAGCCCCCAGCATTTT.

The V call is TRBV19, the J call TRBJ2-6, with unresolved D. Germline values: CDR1 LNHDA, CDR2 SQIVND (reference sequence). V was trimmed by 7 bases and J by 0 bases, leaving 7 bases between them. The CDR3 is 14 residues long. The chain's CDR3 is CASKLFSGANVLTF. The CDR3 DNA follows: TGTGCCAGTAAGCTGTTCTCTGGGGCCAACGTCCTGACTTTC.

This clone was seen only once. The chain employs TRBV5-4 and TRBJ2-3; unclear D gene. V was trimmed by 0 bases and J by 3 bases, leaving 14 bases between them. The V gene's germline CDR1 is SGHNT and CDR2 YYREEE (reference sequence). The CDR3 runs 16 residues. The CDR3 DNA sequence: TGTGCCAGCAGCTTGGATCCGGGTGGCTCAACAGATACGCAGTATTTT. This translates into CASSLDPGGSTDTQYF.

CDR3 residues: CATSRAAGGEKLFF. Here the CDR3 DNA reads TGTGCCACCAGCAGAGCAGCGGGAGGAGAAAAACTGTTTTTT. The chain joins TRBV15 to TRBJ1-4; D is unclear. From germline, CDR1 is LNHNV and CDR2 YYDKDF (reference sequence). The CDR3 runs 14 residues. Trimming stripped 1 base from V and 8 bases from J, with 11 bases between.

V gene TRBV19 combines with J gene TRBJ1-6; TRBD1 is a possible D gene (5 bases). CDR1 LNHDA and CDR2 SQIVND come from the germline V gene (reference sequence). Trimming shortened V by 6 bases and J by 2 bases, and 8 bases separated the two germline ends. The CDR3 covers 14 residues. CDR3 in amino acids: CASRAGAYNSPLHF. The CDR3 nucleotides read TGTGCCAGTAGAGCGGGGGCCTATAATTCACCCCTCCACTTT.

The CDR3 coding sequence is TGTGCCAGCAGCTTACGTCCCGGGACAGGGGGCCAAAACACTGAAGCTTTCTTT. The encoded protein is CASSLRPGTGGQNTEAFF. The chain is built from TRBV7-2 and TRBJ1-1; 12 nucleotides agree with TRBD1. The length of the CDR3 is 18 residues. The germline V gene has CDR1 SGHTA and CDR2 FQGNSA. Germline trimming cut 2 bases from V and 2 bases from J; bases unmatched to any gene: 9.

J is TRBJ1-2 and V is TRBV28; D unclear. With 4 bases removed from V and 8 bases from J, the gap between germline ends came to 20 bases. Germline CDR1 MDHEN, CDR2 SYDVKM. The length of the CDR3 is 15 residues. CDR3 residues: CASSSPHGRVWGYTF. The CDR3 region has the DNA TGTGCCAGCAGTTCACCGCATGGGAGGGTCTGGGGCTACACCTTC.

The V and J genes are TRBV19 and TRBJ1-6, with D unresolved. CDR3 size: 17 residues. The germline gives CDR1 LNHDA, CDR2 SQIVND (reference sequence). V was trimmed by 0 bases and J by 4 bases, leaving 13 bases between them. This chain's CDR3 is CASSIDLLPSYNSPLHF. The CDR3 region has the DNA TGTGCCAGTAGTATAGATCTATTGCCGTCATATAATTCACCCCTCCACTTT.

The rearrangement uses TRBV5-8 and TRBJ2-1; TRBD1 might be the D (6 bases). Trimming stripped 4 bases from V and 7 bases from J, with 21 bases between. The CDR3 is made up of 16 amino acids. Germline assignment: CDR1 SGHTS and CDR2 YDEGEE. CDR3 nucleotides: TGTGCCAGCAGCCGGGGTGGGGGCCCCTATAAGAATGAGCAGTTCTTC. This encodes CASSRGGGPYKNEQFF.